Given below is one T cell receptor (beta chain) in context. Germline values: CDR1 LNHNV, CDR2 YYDKDF (reference sequence). The trim removed 8 bases at V and 2 bases at J, leaving 2 bases unmatched. The CDR3 is 13 residues long. The sample is drawn from a study of shared T cell receptors in the human thymus. Only in-frame clones appear in the TCRdb table, and some are missing; sequencing was by immunoSEQ multiplex PCR. The sample has about 710,000 clones, about 87% seen once. These same records also appear under a second study, on human thymus T cells. That report adds: Donation was from healthy Finnish infants who were having corrective surgery that addressed congenital heart defects. Resections obtained during corrective heart surgery supplied the thymus tissue. V and J gene usage appeared biased in thymic and blood repertoires. Related work found strong thymic repertoire overlap between unrelated individuals.

The specimen was thymocytes. This clonotype originated in a boy younger than two with a congenital heart defect. The J gene is TRBJ2-7, the V gene TRBV15, with 11 bases aligning to TRBD2. The CDR3 loop is CATLAGGTYEQYF. The CDR3 coding sequence is TGTGCCACCTTAGCGGGAGGGACCTACGAGCAGTACTTC.